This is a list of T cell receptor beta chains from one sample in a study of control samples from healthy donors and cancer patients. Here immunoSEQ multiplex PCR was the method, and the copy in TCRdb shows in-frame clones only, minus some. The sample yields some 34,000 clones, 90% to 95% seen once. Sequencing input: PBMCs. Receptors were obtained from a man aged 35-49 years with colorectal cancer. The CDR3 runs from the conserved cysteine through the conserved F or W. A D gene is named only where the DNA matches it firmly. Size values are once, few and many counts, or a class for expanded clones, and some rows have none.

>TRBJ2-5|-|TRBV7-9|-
CASSPSGAYPQETQYF
TGTGCCAGCAGCCCCTCGGGGGCCTATCCTCAAGAGACCCAGTACTTC
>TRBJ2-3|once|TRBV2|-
CASSELGTDTQYF
TGTGCCAGCAGTGAGCTAGGCACAGATACGCAGTATTTT
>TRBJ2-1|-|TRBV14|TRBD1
CASSQDQSGGREQFF
TGTGCCAGCAGCCAAGATCAGTCAGGGGGCAGGGAGCAGTTCTTC
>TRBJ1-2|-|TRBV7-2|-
CASSSRSGQIYGYTF
TGTGCCAGCAGCTCCCGGTCAGGACAGATCTATGGCTACACCTTC
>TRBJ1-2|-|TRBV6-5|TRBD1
CASRPGQGYGYTF
TGTGCCAGCAGGCCGGGACAGGGCTATGGCTACACCTTC
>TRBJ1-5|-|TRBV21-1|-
CASSKVGGGWHNQPQHF
TGTGCCAGCAGCAAAGTCGGGGGAGGGTGGCACAATCAGCCCCAGCATTTT
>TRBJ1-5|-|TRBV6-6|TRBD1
CASSSDRGHSNQPQHF
TGTGCCAGCAGTTCGGACAGGGGGCACAGCAATCAGCCCCAGCATTTT
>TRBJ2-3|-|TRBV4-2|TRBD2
CASSPGGRGSTDTQYF
TGTGCCAGCAGCCCGGGGGGGAGGGGTAGCACAGATACGCAGTATTTT
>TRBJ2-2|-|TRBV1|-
CTFGFTGELFF
TGCACCTTCGGGTTCACCGGGGAGCTGTTTTTT
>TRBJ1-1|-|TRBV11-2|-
CASSSLGGEAFF
TGTGCCAGCAGCTCGCTTGGGGGGGAAGCTTTCTTT
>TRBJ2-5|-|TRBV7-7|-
CASSYGTIQETQYF
TGTGCCAGCAGCTACGGGACAATTCAAGAGACCCAGTACTTC
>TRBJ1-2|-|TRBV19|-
CATAGTYYYGYTF
TGTGCCACTGCCGGAACTTATTACTATGGCTACACCTTC
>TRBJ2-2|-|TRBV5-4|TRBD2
CASTLSGGAFSGELFF
TGTGCCAGCACACTTAGCGGGGGGGCTTTTTCCGGGGAGCTGTTTTTT
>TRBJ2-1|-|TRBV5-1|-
CASSLGTGGDEQFF
TGCGCCAGCAGCTTGGGGACAGGAGGGGATGAGCAGTTCTTC
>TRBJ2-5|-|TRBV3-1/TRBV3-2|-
CASSWGALGKETQYF
TGTGCCAGCAGCTGGGGCGCATTGGGGAAAGAGACCCAGTACTTC
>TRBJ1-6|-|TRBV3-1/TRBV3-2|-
CASSQWGSQVRSPLHF
TGTGCCAGCAGCCAATGGGGTTCTCAGGTTAGGTCACCCCTCCACTTT
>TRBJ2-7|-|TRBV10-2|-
CASSSGTGPPQLYEQYF
TGCGCCAGCTCTTCTGGGACGGGTCCCCCCCAGCTCTACGAGCAGTACTTC
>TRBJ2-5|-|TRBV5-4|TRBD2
CASSLAGGLETQYF
TGTGCCAGCAGCCTAGCGGGGGGGCTCGAGACCCAGTACTTC
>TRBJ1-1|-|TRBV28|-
CASRIHRAGGLEAFF
TGTGCCAGCAGAATACACCGCGCGGGCGGGCTTGAAGCTTTCTTT
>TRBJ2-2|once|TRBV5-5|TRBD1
CASRPGTGFIGELFF
TGTGCCAGCAGACCCGGGACAGGGTTCATCGGGGAGCTGTTTTTT
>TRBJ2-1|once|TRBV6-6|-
CASSYRRGNEQFF
TGTGCCAGCAGTTACCGCAGGGGCAATGAGCAGTTCTTC
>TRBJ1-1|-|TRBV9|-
CASSAEGGTEAFF
TGTGCCAGCAGCGCAGAAGGGGGCACTGAAGCTTTCTTT
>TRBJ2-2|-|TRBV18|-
CASSPRTEATGELFF
TGTGCCAGCTCACCACGTACTGAAGCGACCGGGGAGCTGTTTTTT
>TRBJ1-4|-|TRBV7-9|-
CASSLYSTGEKLFF
TGTGCCAGCAGCTTGTACAGCACGGGGGAAAAACTGTTTTTT
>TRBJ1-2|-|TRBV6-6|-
CASSYVANYGYTF
TGTGCCAGCAGTTACGTGGCTAACTATGGCTACACCTTC
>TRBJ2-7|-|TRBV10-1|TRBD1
CASSDSDRGLLYEQYF
TGCGCCAGCAGTGACTCTGACAGGGGCCTTCTTTACGAGCAGTACTTC
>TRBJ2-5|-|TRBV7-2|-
CASSPTFYRGRETQYF
TGTGCCAGCAGCCCTACTTTCTATAGGGGTCGGGAGACCCAGTACTTC
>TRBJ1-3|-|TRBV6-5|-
CASRRVRGPGNTIYF
TGTGCCAGCAGGAGAGTCCGGGGGCCTGGAAACACCATATATTTT
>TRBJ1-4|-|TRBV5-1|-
CASSLASVGKEEKLFF
TGCGCCAGCAGCTTGGCCTCTGTAGGGAAGGAAGAAAAACTGTTTTTT
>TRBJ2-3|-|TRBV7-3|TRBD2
CASSLGTSGYTQYF
TGTGCCAGCAGCTTAGGGACTAGCGGATATACGCAGTATTTT
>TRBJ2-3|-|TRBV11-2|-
CASSGSRIKTDTQYF
TGTGCCAGCAGCGGTAGCCGGATCAAGACAGATACGCAGTATTTT
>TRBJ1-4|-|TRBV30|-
CAWSASTFGGRREKLFF
TGTGCCTGGAGCGCCTCCACTTTTGGGGGGCGGAGGGAAAAACTGTTTTTT
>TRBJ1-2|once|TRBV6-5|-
CASTTGDYGYTF
TGTGCCAGCACTACGGGTGACTATGGCTACACCTTC
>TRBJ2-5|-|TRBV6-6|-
CASSAPATRGTQYF
TGTGCCAGCAGCGCTCCCGCGACCCGTGGGACCCAGTACTTC
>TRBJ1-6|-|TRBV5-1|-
CASSISQTNNSPLHF
TGCGCCAGCAGCATATCACAGACTAATAATTCACCCCTCCACTTT
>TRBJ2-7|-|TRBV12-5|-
CASSRLEYEQYF
TGTGCTAGTAGTCGACTTGAATACGAGCAGTACTTC